This T cell receptor beta chain originates from a study of blood T cells in healthy people across ages. V was shortened by 2 bases and J by 6 bases, with 5 bases between the two germline ends. Germline CDR1 reads KGHSH; CDR2 reads LQKENI. The CDR3 is made up of 12 amino acids. A J-beta primer mix and a sample-barcoded 5' primer were used in a second PCR of about 6 to 12 cycles. TCRdb re-derived calls from the 5' RACE reads in MiXCR, one entry per CDR3 protein. The data hold 1.5 million to 2 million distinct CDR3 sequences, with 28% observed a single time. This receptor was taken from a woman in her 30s in good health. The specimen sequenced was blood. This chain connects TRBV18 to TRBJ2-1; no firm D call. DNA of the CDR3: TGTGCCAGCTCACCAGGGATCAATGAGCAGTTCTTC. It yields the protein CASSPGINEQFF.